A selection of T cell receptor beta chains follows, all from one sample in a study of vaccination effects on CD4 cells after COVID-19. Profiled with immunoSEQ multiplex PCR; TCRdb holds only in-frame clones, not every one. The sample has 25,000 to 35,000 clones, around four fifths seen once. Antigens for these TCRs are unknown. The input for sequencing was CD4+ T cells from PBMCs cultured with HCoV-NL63 spike peptides, taken after COVID-19 vaccination. These receptor sequences come from a human donor who received a COVID-19 vaccine. Some clones in this sample may be carry-over from other donors' samples. Each CDR3 is given without its conserved first and last residue.

j_gene	v_gene	CDR3aa
TRBJ1-2	TRBV6-5	ASSRQDVSYGYT
TRBJ2-3	TRBV18	ASSPIAGGNADTQY
TRBJ1-6	TRBV19	ASSMTGGPYNSPLH
TRBJ1-3	TRBV19	ASSIGAGSAGNTIY
TRBJ2-3	TRBV24-1	ATSEPGTGTDTQY
TRBJ2-2	TRBV7-2	ASSPRWDTGELF
TRBJ1-1	TRBV6-2/TRBV6-3	ASSSWFDGTEAF
TRBJ1-1	TRBV5-1	ASSHPSGDLKSIGLEWKNTEAF
TRBJ2-3	TRBV24-1	ATSGLGGRGDTQY
TRBJ1-4	TRBV28	ASSAGQGFQKLF
TRBJ1-5	TRBV19	ASRPPGQVNNQPQH
TRBJ1-5	TRBV7-2	ASSFKPNQPQH
TRBJ2-2	TRBV6-5	ASSYGDRAPGELF
TRBJ1-2	TRBV3-1/TRBV3-2	ASSQDRGDYGYT
TRBJ2-1	TRBV5-1	ASSTGQSPYNEQF
TRBJ2-3	TRBV5-1	ASSRTSGGVRTDTQY
TRBJ1-2	TRBV3-1/TRBV3-2	ASSQDHRGRDGYT
TRBJ1-2	TRBV6-2/TRBV6-3	ASSLRLYGYT
TRBJ2-5	TRBV5-6	ASSLGTDGQTQY
TRBJ2-1	TRBV29-1	SVERGTGYNEQF
TRBJ2-5	TRBV19	ASSEQSQETQY